The sequence of this T cell receptor (beta chain) was determined in a study of cytomegalovirus exposure and HLA in healthy donors. Regarding the study as a whole: Some TCR beta chains (roughly 160 of them) were listed as cytomegalovirus-associated. There were a few CMV-associated chains whose specificity for CMV antigens was confirmed in vitro.

All donors participated as healthy donors of bone marrow. With respect to this clone: Its cognate antigen is unknown.

PCR involved 60 Vbeta and 13 Jbeta primers. Sequenced by immunoSEQ multiplex PCR; TCRdb stores in-frame clones only, minus some. Of roughly 200,000 clones listed, roughly 79% are singletons. This clonotype was sampled from a man aged 25-40 years in good health and CMV-seronegative. Sequenced material: PBMCs.

Here the CDR3 reads CASSRGGGSYNEQFF. For the CDR3, the DNA is TGTGCCAGCAGTCGGGGAGGGGGTTCCTACAATGAGCAGTTCTTC. V usage is TRBV28 and J usage is TRBJ2-1; TRBD2 is a possible D gene (7 bases). The V end was cut by 5 bases, the J end by 1 base, with 12 bases between. CDR1 is MDHEN and CDR2 is SYDVKM in the germline V gene. The CDR3 totals 15 residues.